This is a list of T cell receptor beta chains from one sample in a study of response to subunit inactivated influenza vaccine. TCRdb analysed the RT-PCR reads with MiXCR anew, one entry per CDR3 protein. The sample holds over 650,000 distinct CDR3 sequences, around 18% seen once. The specimen was PBMCs from blood, collected about 5 days after vaccination. Receptor source: a man aged 50-60 years who received an inactivated influenza vaccine. Both conserved end residues are part of each CDR3. D genes are given only for firm matches. Clone size is not always given. Where it is, it says once, few, many or a class for expanded clones.

D | J | size | V | CDR3 | DNA
TRBD1 | TRBJ2-2 | few | TRBV5-1 | CASSPTLRDRAGELFF | TGCGCCAGCAGCCCCACTCTCCGGGACAGGGCCGGGGAGCTGTTTTTT
- | TRBJ1-1 | few | TRBV9 | CASSDTSEAFF | TGTGCCAGCAGCGATACGTCTGAAGCTTTCTTT
- | TRBJ1-1 | - | TRBV12-3/TRBV12-4 | CASSFGEEAFF | TGTGCCAGCAGTTTTGGTGAGGAAGCTTTCTTT
TRBD2 | TRBJ2-7 | - | TRBV5-1 | CASSLAGASGIDSYEQYF | TGCGCCAGCAGCTTGGCCGGGGCTAGCGGGATAGATTCCTACGAGCAGTACTTC
- | TRBJ1-6 | - | TRBV5-1 | CASSLEPGSNNSPLHF | TGCGCCAGCAGCTTGGAACCAGGCTCGAATAATTCACCCCTCCACTTT
- | TRBJ1-5 | few | TRBV21-1 | CASSGGSWNQPQHF | TGTGCCAGCAGCGGAGGAAGCTGGAATCAGCCCCAGCATTTT
TRBD2 | TRBJ2-1 | few | TRBV5-1 | CASSRGGAQYNEQFF | TGCGCCAGCAGCCGGGGGGGTGCCCAATACAATGAGCAGTTCTTC
- | TRBJ2-2 | - | TRBV20-1 | CSARDIVTGELFF | TGCAGTGCTAGAGATATAGTCACCGGGGAGCTGTTTTTT
- | TRBJ1-1 | - | TRBV19 | CASSTRGGRTEAFF | TGTGCCAGTAGTACCCGCGGGGGCCGAACTGAAGCTTTCTTT
TRBD1 | TRBJ2-7 | - | TRBV5-1 | CASSGTGGLSYEQYF | TGCGCCAGCAGCGGAACAGGGGGACTCTCCTACGAGCAGTACTTC
TRBD2 | TRBJ2-5 | - | TRBV5-4 | CASSAGGGTQETQYF | TGTGCCAGCAGCGCTGGGGGAGGGACGCAAGAGACCCAGTACTTC
TRBD1 | TRBJ2-1 | few | TRBV29-1 | CSATQQGPYNEQFF | TGCAGCGCCACCCAACAGGGGCCCTACAATGAGCAGTTCTTC
TRBD1 | TRBJ2-2 | - | TRBV28 | CASSFRGQDTGELFF | TGTGCCAGCAGTTTTCGGGGACAGGACACCGGGGAGCTGTTTTTT
- | TRBJ1-5 | - | TRBV2 | CASSVQGPGGGQPQHF | TGTGCCAGCAGTGTTCAAGGCCCCGGAGGGGGACAGCCCCAGCATTTT
TRBD2 | TRBJ2-1 | few | TRBV28 | CASSLTPTSGGASADINEQFF | TGTGCCAGCAGTTTAACACCGACTAGCGGGGGGGCATCAGCCGATATCAATGAGCAGTTCTTC
TRBD1 | TRBJ2-7 | - | TRBV7-9 | CASSFPGTGAYEQYF | TGTGCCAGCAGCTTCCCCGGGACAGGGGCCTACGAGCAGTACTTC
TRBD2 | TRBJ2-3 | - | TRBV4-2 | CASSQGVAGGLDTQYF | TGTGCCAGCAGCCAAGGGGTCGCGGGGGGGCTGGATACGCAGTATTTT
TRBD1 | TRBJ1-1 | few | TRBV6-2/TRBV6-3 | CASRTLDRENTEAFF | TGTGCCAGCAGGACCCTGGACAGGGAGAACACTGAAGCTTTCTTT
- | TRBJ1-5 | few | TRBV20-1 | CSARPTSWTWNQPQHF | TGCAGTGCTAGGCCAACCTCTTGGACTTGGAATCAGCCCCAGCATTTT
- | TRBJ1-1 | - | TRBV6-1 | CASRPNTPFGAFF | TGTGCCAGCAGGCCAAACACCCCGTTTGGAGCTTTCTTT
- | TRBJ2-5 | - | TRBV15 | CATNRQAAETQYF | TGTGCCACCAACCGACAGGCAGCAGAGACCCAGTACTTC
- | TRBJ2-1 | once | TRBV7-9 | CASSGSGRSYNEQFF | TGTGCCAGCAGCGGGAGCGGGCGCAGTTACAATGAGCAGTTCTTC
- | TRBJ2-2 | once | TRBV4-3 | CASSHWGRVRGDTGELFF | TGCGCCAGCAGCCATTGGGGGCGGGTGAGGGGCGACACCGGGGAGCTGTTTTTT
- | TRBJ2-4 | - | TRBV6-5 | CASSYNGAQAKNIQYF | TGTGCCAGCAGTTACAACGGGGCTCAAGCCAAAAACATTCAGTACTTC
TRBD1 | TRBJ2-1 | few | TRBV12-3/TRBV12-4 | CASSSRQGPWNEQFF | TGTGCCAGCAGTAGCCGACAGGGCCCTTGGAATGAGCAGTTCTTC
TRBD1 | TRBJ2-2 | few | TRBV4-3 | CASSHWTGVGGELFF | TGCGCCAGCAGCCATTGGACAGGGGTCGGCGGGGAGCTGTTTTTT
TRBD2 | TRBJ2-5 | few | TRBV20-1 | CSALAGEQETQYF | TGCAGTGCGCTAGCGGGAGAACAAGAGACCCAGTACTTC
TRBD2 | TRBJ2-1 | many | TRBV20-1 | CSARTQDTSGSVFF | TGCAGTGCTAGAACACAAGATACTAGCGGGAGTGTGTTCTTC
- | TRBJ2-5 | - | TRBV7-6 | CASSLSSWGVQETQYF | TGTGCCAGCAGCTTAAGTTCGTGGGGGGTACAAGAGACCCAGTACTTC
- | TRBJ1-4 | - | TRBV12-3/TRBV12-4 | CASTGRPTNEKLFF | TGTGCCAGCACAGGGAGACCAACTAATGAAAAACTGTTTTTT
- | TRBJ2-2 | - | TRBV13 | CASSLAAGTYRAGELFF | TGTGCCAGCAGCTTGGCCGCCGGGACATACAGGGCCGGGGAGCTGTTTTTT
- | TRBJ2-7 | - | TRBV5-1 | CASSPNRGGGEQYF | TGCGCCAGCAGCCCGAATCGTGGGGGTGGCGAGCAGTACTTC